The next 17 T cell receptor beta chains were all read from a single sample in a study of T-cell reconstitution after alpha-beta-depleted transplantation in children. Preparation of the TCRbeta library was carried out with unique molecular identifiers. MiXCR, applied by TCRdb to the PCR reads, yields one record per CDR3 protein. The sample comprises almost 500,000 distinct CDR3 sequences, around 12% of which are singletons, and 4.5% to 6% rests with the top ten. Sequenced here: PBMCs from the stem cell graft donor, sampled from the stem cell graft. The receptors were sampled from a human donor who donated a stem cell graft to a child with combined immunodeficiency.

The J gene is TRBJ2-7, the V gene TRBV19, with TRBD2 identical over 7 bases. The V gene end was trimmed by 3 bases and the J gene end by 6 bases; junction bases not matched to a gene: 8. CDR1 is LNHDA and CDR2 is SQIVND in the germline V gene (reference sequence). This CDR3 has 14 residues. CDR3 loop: CASSIRGSDSEQYF. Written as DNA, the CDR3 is TGTGCCAGTAGTATCCGCGGGAGTGACAGCGAGCAGTACTTC.

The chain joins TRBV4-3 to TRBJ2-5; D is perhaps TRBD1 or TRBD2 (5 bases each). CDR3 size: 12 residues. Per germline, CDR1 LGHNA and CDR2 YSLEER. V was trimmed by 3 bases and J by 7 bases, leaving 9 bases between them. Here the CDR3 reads CASSQGRGTQYF. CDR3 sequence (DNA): TGCGCCAGCAGCCAGGGACGCGGGACCCAGTACTTC.

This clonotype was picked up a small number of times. The DNA for the CDR3 is TGTGCCAGCAGCTTAAATGTGGGTCGCGAGCAGTACTTC. Its protein product is CASSLNVGREQYF. This chain uses TRBV7-3 with TRBJ2-7; D unclear. This CDR3 comprises 13 residues. Germline V CDR1 and CDR2: SGHTA, FQGTGA. Between the trimmed V and J ends, which lost 1 base and 6 bases, there was a span of 10 bases. Full variable domain (missing parts from reference TRBV7-3 and TRBJ2-7): GAGVSQTPSNKVTEKGKYVELRCDPISGHTALYWYRQSLGQGPEFLIYFQGTGAADDSGLPNDRFFAVRPEGSVSTLKIQRTERGDSAVYLCASSLNVGREQYFGPGTRLTVT.

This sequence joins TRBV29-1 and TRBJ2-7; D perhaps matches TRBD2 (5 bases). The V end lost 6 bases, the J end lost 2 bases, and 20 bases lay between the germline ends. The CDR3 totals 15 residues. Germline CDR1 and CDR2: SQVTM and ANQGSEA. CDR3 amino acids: CSVLTAGRPPYEQYF. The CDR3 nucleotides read TGCAGCGTACTGACCGCGGGCAGGCCTCCCTACGAGCAGTACTTC.

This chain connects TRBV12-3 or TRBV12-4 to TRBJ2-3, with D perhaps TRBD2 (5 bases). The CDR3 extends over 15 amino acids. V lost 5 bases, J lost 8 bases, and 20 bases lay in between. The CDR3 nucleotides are TGTGCCAGCAGTCATCTAGAATTCTGGAGCGGTACGCAGTATTTT. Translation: CASSHLEFWSGTQYF.

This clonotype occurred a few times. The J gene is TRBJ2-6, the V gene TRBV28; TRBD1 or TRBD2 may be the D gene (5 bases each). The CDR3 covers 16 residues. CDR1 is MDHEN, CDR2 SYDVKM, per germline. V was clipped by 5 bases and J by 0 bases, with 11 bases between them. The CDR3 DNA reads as TGTGCCAGCAGTCAGGGACCCTACTCTGGGGCCAACGTCCTGACTTTC. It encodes CASSQGPYSGANVLTF.

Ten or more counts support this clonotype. The DNA for the CDR3 is TGTGCCAGCAGTGGTGTCAGACCGAACACCGGGGAGCTGTTTTTT. Protein product: CASSGVRPNTGELFF. This sequence joins TRBV25-1 and TRBJ2-2; D unclear. V was clipped by 4 bases and J by 0 bases, with 9 bases between them. CDR1 MGHDK and CDR2 SYGVNS come from the germline V gene. The CDR3 extends over 15 amino acids.

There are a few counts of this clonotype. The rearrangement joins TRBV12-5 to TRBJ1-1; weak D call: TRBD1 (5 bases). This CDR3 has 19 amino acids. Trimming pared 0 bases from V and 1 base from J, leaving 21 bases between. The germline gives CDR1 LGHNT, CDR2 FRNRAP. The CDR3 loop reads CASGLVLFPEAGRNTEAFF. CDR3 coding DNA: TGTGCTAGTGGTTTGGTACTCTTCCCTGAGGCAGGGAGGAACACTGAAGCTTTCTTT.

Written as DNA, the CDR3 is TGTGCCAGCAGCCGGAATTGGGGCCAGGGGACCACCGGGGAGCTGTTTTTT. Its translation is CASSRNWGQGTTGELFF. The chain joins TRBV5-8 to TRBJ2-2, with D maybe TRBD1 (6 bases). CDR1 SGHTS and CDR2 YDEGEE come from the germline V gene. V shed 4 bases and J shed 4 bases, with 20 bases lying between them. The CDR3 is 17 amino acids. Full variable domain (missing parts from reference TRBV5-8 and TRBJ2-2): EAGVTQSPTHLIKTRGQQATLRCSPISGHTSVYWYQQALGLGLQFLLWYDEGEERNRGNFPPRFSGRQFPNYSSELNVNALELEDSALYLCASSRNWGQGTTGELFFGEGSRLTVL.

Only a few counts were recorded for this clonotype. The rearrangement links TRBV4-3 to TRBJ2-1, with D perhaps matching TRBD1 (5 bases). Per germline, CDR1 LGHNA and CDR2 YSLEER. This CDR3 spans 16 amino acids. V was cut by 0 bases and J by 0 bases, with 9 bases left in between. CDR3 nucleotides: TGCGCCAGCAGCCAAGACCTTAGGGGCTCCTACAATGAGCAGTTCTTC. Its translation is CASSQDLRGSYNEQFF.

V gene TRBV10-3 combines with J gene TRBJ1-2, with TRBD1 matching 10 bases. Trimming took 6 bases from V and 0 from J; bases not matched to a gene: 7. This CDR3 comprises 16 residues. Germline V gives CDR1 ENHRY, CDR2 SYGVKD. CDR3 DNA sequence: TGTGCCATCAGAGAAGGGACAGGGGCAGCTAACTATGGCTACACCTTC. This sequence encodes CAIREGTGAANYGYTF.

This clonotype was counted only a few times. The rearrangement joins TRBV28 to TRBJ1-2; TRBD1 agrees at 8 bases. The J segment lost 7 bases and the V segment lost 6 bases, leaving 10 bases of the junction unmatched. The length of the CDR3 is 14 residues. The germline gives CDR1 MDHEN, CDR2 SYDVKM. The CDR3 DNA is TGTGCCAGCAGCTCTGGACAGGGAACAGGTGGCTACACCTTC. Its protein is CASSSGQGTGGYTF.

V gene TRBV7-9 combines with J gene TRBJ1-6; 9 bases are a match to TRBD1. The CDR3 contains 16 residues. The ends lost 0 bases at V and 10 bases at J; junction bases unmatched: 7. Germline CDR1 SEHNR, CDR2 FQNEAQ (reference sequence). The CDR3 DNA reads TGTGCCAGCAGCTTAGCGACAGGGGGTCGAGTATCACCCCTCCACTTT. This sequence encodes CASSLATGGRVSPLHF.

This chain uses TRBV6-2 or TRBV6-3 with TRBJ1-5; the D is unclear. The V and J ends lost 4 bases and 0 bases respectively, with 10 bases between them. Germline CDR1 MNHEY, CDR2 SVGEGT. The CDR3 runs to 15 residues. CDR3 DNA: TGTGCCAGCAGTTCCTTTCAGGTTAGCAATCAGCCCCAGCATTTT. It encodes CASSSFQVSNQPQHF.

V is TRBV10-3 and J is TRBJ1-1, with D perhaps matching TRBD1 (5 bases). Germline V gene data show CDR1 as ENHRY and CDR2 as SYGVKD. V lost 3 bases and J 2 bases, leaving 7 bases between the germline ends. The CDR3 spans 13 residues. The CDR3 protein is CAISETGNTEAFF. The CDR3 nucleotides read TGTGCCATCAGTGAAACAGGTAACACTGAAGCTTTCTTT.

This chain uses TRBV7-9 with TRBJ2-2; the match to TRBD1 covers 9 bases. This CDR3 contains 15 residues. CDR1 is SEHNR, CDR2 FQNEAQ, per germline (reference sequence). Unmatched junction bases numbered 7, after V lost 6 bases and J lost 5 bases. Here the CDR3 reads CASRTGTGTTGELFF. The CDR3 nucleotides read TGTGCCAGCAGGACCGGGACAGGGACGACCGGGGAGCTGTTTTTT.

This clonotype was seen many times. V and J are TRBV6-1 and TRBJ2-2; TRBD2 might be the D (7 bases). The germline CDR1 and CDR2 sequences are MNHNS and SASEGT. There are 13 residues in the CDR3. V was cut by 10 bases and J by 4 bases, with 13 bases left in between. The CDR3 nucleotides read TGTGCCACCTTAAGGGGGGGCACCGGGGAGCTGTTTTTT. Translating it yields CATLRGGTGELFF.